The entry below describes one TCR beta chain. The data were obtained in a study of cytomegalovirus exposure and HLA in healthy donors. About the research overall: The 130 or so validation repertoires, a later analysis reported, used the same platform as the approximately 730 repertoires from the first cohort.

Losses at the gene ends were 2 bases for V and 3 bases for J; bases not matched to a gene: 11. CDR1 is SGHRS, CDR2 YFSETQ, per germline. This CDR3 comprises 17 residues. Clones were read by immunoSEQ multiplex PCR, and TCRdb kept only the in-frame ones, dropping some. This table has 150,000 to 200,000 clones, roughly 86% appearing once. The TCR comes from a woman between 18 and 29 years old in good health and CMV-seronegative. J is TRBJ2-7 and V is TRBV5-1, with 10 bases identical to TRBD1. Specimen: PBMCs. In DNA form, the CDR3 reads TGCGCCAGCAGCTTCATAGCGGACGGACAGGGGGTCTACGAGCAGTACTTC. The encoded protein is CASSFIADGQGVYEQYF.